The 15 T cell receptor beta chains reported below all come from one sample, sequenced in a study of blood T cell repertoires in COVID-19. TCRdb's copy holds only in-frame clones and misses some; the assay was immunoSEQ multiplex PCR. The repertoire holds 150,000 to 200,000 clones, with about 87% as singletons. Sequenced sample: peripheral blood. The receptors here all came from a man between 60 and 75 years old with acute or convalescent COVID-19.

This CDR3 reads CASRTSGRAEQYF. In DNA form, the CDR3 reads TGTGCCAGCAGGACTAGCGGGAGGGCCGAGCAGTACTTC. The chain uses TRBV6-5 and TRBJ2-7; 14 bases align to TRBD2. The CDR3 has 13 residues. V lost 6 bases and J lost 6; bases outside the gene matches: 1. Germline V gene data show CDR1 as MNHEY and CDR2 as SVGAGI.

The chain is built from TRBV11-3 and TRBJ2-7; D is unresolved. The CDR3 spans 14 residues. Per the germline V gene, CDR1 is SGHNT and CDR2 is YENEEA. V was clipped by 4 bases and J by 0 bases, with 10 bases between them. Written as DNA, the CDR3 is TGTGCCAGCAGCTCCCTCGCGGTCTCCTACGAGCAGTACTTC. It yields the protein CASSSLAVSYEQYF.

V and J are TRBV4-3 and TRBJ1-1; D ambiguous. Deletions cut 1 base from V and 2 bases from J, with 11 bases between. The germline V gene has CDR1 LGHNA and CDR2 YSLEER. The CDR3 has 15 amino acids. CDR3 bases: TGCGCCAGCAGCCAAGTTGTGGGAGATAACACTGAAGCTTTCTTT. This gives the protein CASSQVVGDNTEAFF.

This chain connects TRBV27 to TRBJ1-3, with D unresolved. The CDR3 has 15 amino acids. Germline assignment: CDR1 MNHEY and CDR2 SMNVEV (reference sequence). With 5 bases removed from V and 5 bases from J, the gap between germline ends came to 16 bases. The CDR3 DNA reads as TGTGCCAGCAGTCCAACAGATGATCTCAGAAACACCATATATTTT. Amino acid sequence: CASSPTDDLRNTIYF.

The chain couples TRBV7-6 to TRBJ2-2, with a possible D match to TRBD2 (6 bases). This CDR3 comprises 14 residues. V shed 0 bases and J shed 7 bases, with 9 bases lying between them. From germline, CDR1 is SGHVS and CDR2 FNYEAQ. The CDR3 sequence is CASSLARGSGELFF. CDR3 coding DNA: TGTGCCAGCAGCTTAGCGCGGGGAAGCGGGGAGCTGTTTTTT.

The chain joins TRBV19 to TRBJ2-1; 8 bases agree with TRBD1. V shed 4 bases and J 0 bases; nucleotides not matched to a gene: 5. Germline lookup yields CDR1 LNHDA and CDR2 SQIVND (reference sequence). This CDR3 has 16 residues. The chain's CDR3 is CASSTRTGSSYNEQFF. CDR3 coding DNA: TGTGCCAGTAGTACACGGACAGGGAGCTCCTACAATGAGCAGTTCTTC.

This sequence joins TRBV7-2 and TRBJ2-7, with TRBD2 matching over 12 bases. The CDR3 loop spans 17 amino acids. Unmatched junction bases numbered 11, after V lost 6 bases and J lost 2 bases. Looked up from germline, CDR1 is SGHTA and CDR2 is FQGNSA. CDR3 loop: CASSYPRASGRAYEQYF. The CDR3 nucleotides read TGTGCCAGCAGTTATCCCCGCGCTAGCGGGAGGGCCTACGAGCAGTACTTC.

The chain employs TRBV11-3 and TRBJ2-1; 15 nucleotides agree with TRBD2. The CDR3 loop spans 17 amino acids. Germline lookup yields CDR1 SGHNT and CDR2 YENEEA. The ends lost 3 bases at V and 2 bases at J; junction bases unmatched: 2. The chain's CDR3 is CASSLGLAGGPYNEQFF. The CDR3 DNA is TGTGCCAGCAGCTTGGGACTAGCGGGAGGACCCTACAATGAGCAGTTCTTC.

CDR3 coding DNA: TGTGCCAGCAGCTTAGTGGCAGGGGGAGGTGGCTACACCTTC. This sequence encodes CASSLVAGGGGYTF. The J gene is TRBJ1-2, the V gene TRBV7-8; 7 bases align to TRBD1. The J segment lost 7 bases and the V segment lost 1 base, leaving 6 bases of the junction unmatched. Per germline, CDR1 SGHVS and CDR2 FQNEAQ. The CDR3 is 14 residues long. Filled out from reference TRBV7-8 and TRBJ1-2, the complete variable domain reads GAGVSQSPRYKVAKRGQDVALRCDPISGHVSLFWYQQALGQGPEFLTYFQNEAQLDKSGLPSDRFFAERPEGSVSTLKIQRTQQEDSAVYLCASSLVAGGGGYTFGSGTRLTVV.

About this clone: This same CDR3 is encoded by further DNA sequences in the sample. The J gene is TRBJ1-2, the V gene TRBV24-1, with 9 bases identical to TRBD1. Germline lookup yields CDR1 KGHDR and CDR2 SFDVKD. The V gene end was trimmed by 5 bases and the J gene end by 2 bases; junction bases not matched to a gene: 5. There are 15 residues in the CDR3. CDR3 DNA sequence: TGTGCCACCAGTGCCCCTGGACAGGGGAACTATGGCTACACCTTC. Translation gives CATSAPGQGNYGYTF.

In its sample, this clone was seen a few times. The rearrangement uses TRBV5-1 and TRBJ1-3; maybe TRBD1 (5 bases). V dropped 1 base and J dropped 1 base, with 15 bases sitting between them. Germline V gene data show CDR1 as SGHRS and CDR2 as YFSETQ. This CDR3 is 17 amino acids long. In DNA, the CDR3 is TGCGCCAGCAGCTTGCTGGCCCAGGGATTTTCTGGAAACACCATATATTTT. Its protein product is CASSLLAQGFSGNTIYF.

In DNA, the CDR3 is TGTGCCAGCAGGATAGGGACAGGGACCGGCGAGCAGTACTTC. This encodes CASRIGTGTGEQYF. The V call is TRBV5-6, the J call TRBJ2-7, with 9 nucleotides matching TRBD1. V shed 5 bases, J shed 6 bases, and the junction held 9 bases outside the gene matches. Per germline, CDR1 SGHDT and CDR2 YYEEEE. This CDR3 comprises 14 residues.

The chain uses TRBV24-1 and TRBJ2-6, with TRBD1 as a possible D gene (6 bases). From germline, CDR1 is KGHDR and CDR2 SFDVKD. CDR3 size: 16 residues. Deletions cut 3 bases from V and 4 bases from J, with 12 bases between. The CDR3, as DNA: TGTGCCACCAGTGATGATCAGGGGTACGGGGCCAACGTCCTGACTTTC. Its protein is CATSDDQGYGANVLTF.

This chain connects TRBV5-1 to TRBJ2-2, with D possibly TRBD1 on 6 matching bases. The CDR3 extends over 13 amino acids. In germline, CDR1 is SGHRS, CDR2 YFSETQ. Trimming pared 2 bases from V and 8 bases from J, leaving 10 bases between. CDR3 sequence: CASSFTGSGELFF. The CDR3 DNA sequence: TGCGCCAGCAGCTTTACAGGGTCAGGGGAGCTGTTTTTT.

The chain joins TRBV11-2 to TRBJ2-1; 7 bases agree with TRBD1. J lost 2 bases, V lost 4 bases, and 5 bases had no gene match. CDR1 SGHAT and CDR2 FQNNGV come from the germline V gene. This CDR3 has 15 residues. CDR3: CASSSHRGPYNEQFF. DNA for the CDR3: TGTGCCAGCAGCTCTCACAGGGGCCCCTACAATGAGCAGTTCTTC.